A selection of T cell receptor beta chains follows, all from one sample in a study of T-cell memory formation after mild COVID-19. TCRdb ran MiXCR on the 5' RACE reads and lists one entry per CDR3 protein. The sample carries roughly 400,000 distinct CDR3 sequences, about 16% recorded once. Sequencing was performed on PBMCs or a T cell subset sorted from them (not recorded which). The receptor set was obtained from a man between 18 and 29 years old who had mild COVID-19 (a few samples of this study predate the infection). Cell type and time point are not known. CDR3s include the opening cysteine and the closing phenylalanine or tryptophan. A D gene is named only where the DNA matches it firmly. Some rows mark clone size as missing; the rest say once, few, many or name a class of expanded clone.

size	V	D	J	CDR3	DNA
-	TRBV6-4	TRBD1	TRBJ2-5	CASAGDRQGDNQETQYF	TGTGCCAGCGCCGGGGACAGACAGGGAGATAACCAAGAGACCCAGTACTTC
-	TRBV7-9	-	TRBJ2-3	CASSLDSGYTQYF	TGTGCCAGCAGCTTAGATTCGGGTTATACGCAGTATTTT
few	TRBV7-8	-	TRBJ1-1	CASTVGSQGEAFF	TGTGCCAGCACGGTGGGGTCTCAGGGTGAAGCTTTCTTT
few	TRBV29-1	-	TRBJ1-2	CSVEDREPYGYTF	TGCAGCGTTGAAGATAGAGAGCCCTATGGCTACACCTTC
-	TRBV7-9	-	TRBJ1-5	CASSFAGQGIGNSQPQHF	TGTGCCAGCAGCTTCGCGGGGCAGGGAATAGGGAACAGTCAGCCCCAGCATTTT
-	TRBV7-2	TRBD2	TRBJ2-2	CASSLGGLAGTNTGELFF	TGTGCCAGCAGCCTCGGGGGACTAGCGGGGACAAACACCGGGGAGCTGTTTTTT
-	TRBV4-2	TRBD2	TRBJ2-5	CASSQERGPQETQYF	TGTGCCAGCAGCCAGGAGCGGGGGCCACAAGAGACCCAGTACTTC
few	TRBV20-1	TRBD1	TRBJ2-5	CSAEQGLGTQYF	TGCAGTGCTGAACAGGGGTTAGGGACCCAGTACTTC
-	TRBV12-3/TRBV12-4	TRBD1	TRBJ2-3	CASSQGQVTDTQYF	TGTGCCAGCAGCCAGGGACAGGTCACAGATACGCAGTATTTT
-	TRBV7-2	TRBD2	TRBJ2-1	CASSSKRGGHNEQFF	TGTGCCAGCAGCTCTAAGCGGGGGGGCCACAATGAGCAGTTCTTC
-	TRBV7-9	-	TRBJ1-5	CASSLGGAQPQHF	TGTGCCAGCAGCTTGGGGGGGGCTCAGCCCCAGCATTTT
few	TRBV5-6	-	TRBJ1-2	CASSIRTAYGYTF	TGTGCCAGCAGCATACGGACAGCCTATGGCTACACCTTC
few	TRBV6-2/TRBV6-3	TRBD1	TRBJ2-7	CASRTRDSAYEQYF	TGTGCCAGCAGGACGAGGGACAGTGCCTACGAGCAGTACTTC
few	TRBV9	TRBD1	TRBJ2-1	CASSVDLGQGNEQFF	TGTGCCAGCAGCGTAGATTTAGGACAGGGGAATGAGCAGTTCTTC
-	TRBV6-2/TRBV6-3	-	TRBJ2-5	CASTHGETQYF	TGTGCCAGCACCCATGGTGAGACCCAGTACTTC
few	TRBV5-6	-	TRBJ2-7	CASSRGAASEQYF	TGTGCCAGCAGCCGGGGGGCTGCGAGTGAGCAGTACTTC
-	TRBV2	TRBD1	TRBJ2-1	CASGDRVEQFF	TGTGCCAGCGGGGACAGGGTTGAGCAGTTCTTC
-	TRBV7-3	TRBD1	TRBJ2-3	CASSSRQGPDTQYF	TGTGCCAGCAGCTCCCGACAGGGCCCAGATACGCAGTATTTT
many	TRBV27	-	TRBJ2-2	CASGLLSTGELFF	TGTGCCAGCGGGCTTCTCTCCACCGGGGAGCTGTTTTTT
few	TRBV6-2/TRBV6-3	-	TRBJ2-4	CASSPTGLLSYPNIQYF	TGTGCCAGCAGTCCCACAGGATTACTTTCTTACCCGAACATTCAGTACTTC
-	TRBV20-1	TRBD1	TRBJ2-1	CSAPDRESYNEQFF	TGCAGTGCCCCGGACAGGGAATCCTACAATGAGCAGTTCTTC
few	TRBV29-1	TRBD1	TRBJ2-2	CSGGTENTGELFF	TGCAGCGGAGGGACAGAGAACACCGGGGAGCTGTTTTTT
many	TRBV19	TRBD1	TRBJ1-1	CASSRETGITEAFF	TGTGCCAGTAGTCGGGAGACAGGGATCACTGAAGCTTTCTTT
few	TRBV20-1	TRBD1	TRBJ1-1	CSATRVYRGRNTEAFF	TGCAGTGCTACCCGAGTCTACAGGGGTCGGAACACTGAAGCTTTCTTT
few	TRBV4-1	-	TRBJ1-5	CASSSQRLGVWNQPQHF	TGCGCCAGCAGCTCCCAGCGCCTAGGCGTTTGGAATCAGCCCCAGCATTTT
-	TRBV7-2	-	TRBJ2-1	CASSFSGPTEQFF	TGTGCCAGCAGCTTCTCGGGGCCCACTGAGCAGTTCTTC
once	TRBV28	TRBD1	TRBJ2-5	CASREQGFQETQYF	TGTGCCAGCAGAGAACAGGGGTTCCAAGAGACCCAGTACTTC
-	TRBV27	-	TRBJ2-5	CASRAQPTLGYQETQYF	TGTGCCAGCAGAGCTCAACCGACCCTGGGGTACCAAGAGACCCAGTACTTC
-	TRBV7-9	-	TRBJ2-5	CASSWAETQYF	TGTGCCAGCAGCTGGGCAGAGACCCAGTACTTC
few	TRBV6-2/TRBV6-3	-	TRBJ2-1	CASSYSGTYGGYEQFF	TGTGCCAGCAGTTACTCCGGGACTTATGGGGGCTATGAGCAGTTCTTC
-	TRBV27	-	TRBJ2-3	CASSLDWSEQYF	TGTGCCAGCAGTTTAGATTGGTCAGAGCAGTATTTT
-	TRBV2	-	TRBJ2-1	CASSDFGSNEQFF	TGTGCCAGCAGTGATTTTGGGAGCAATGAGCAGTTCTTC
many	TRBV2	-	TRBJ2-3	CASSSRQWGTDTQYF	TGTGCCAGCAGTTCACGACAGTGGGGCACAGATACGCAGTATTTT
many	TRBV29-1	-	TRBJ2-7	CSVDRDYEQYF	TGCAGCGTTGACAGGGACTACGAGCAGTACTTC